This T cell receptor beta chain is from a study of identical twins. In the case of this clonotype: Its specificity is unknown.

It was template switching that added a universal primer site, and there were unique molecular identifiers on the cDNA. Each CDR3 protein is one row after TCRdb ran MiXCR on the 5' RACE reads. The sample has 450,000 or so distinct CDR3 sequences; 20% to 30% are singletons. Study-wide results and limits: In beta out-of-frame sequences, the excess sharing between twins was weaker.

V lost 10 bases and J lost 4, with 17 bases in between. This CDR3 spans 14 amino acids. Germline V gene sequence: CDR1 SGHRS, CDR2 YFSETQ. Separately, the same data were catalogued under a study of T cells expressing NK-cell markers. That work contributes: Several experiments added an anti-gamma-delta TCR antibody to sort only alpha-beta TCR T cells.

The chain combines TRBV5-1 with TRBJ2-2; D may be TRBD2 (7 bases). The source is a woman between 18 and 30 years old in good health. The specimen was CD4+ T cells sorted from blood. The CDR3 reads CASTRGAGTGELFF. CDR3 coding DNA: TGCGCCTCAACCCGGGGGGCCGGCACCGGGGAGCTGTTTTTT.